Shown below are 13 T cell receptor beta chains from a single sample sequenced in a study of T cells in Graves' hyperthyroidism and ophthalmopathy. Regions amplified from RNA transcripts were the TCR beta CDR3 regions. First-round RT-PCR with HTBI primers amplified the TCR CDR3 region. TCRdb redid the calling of the multiplex PCR reads with MiXCR, one entry per CDR3 protein. The top ten clones hold approximately 14% of a sample with about 570,000 distinct CDR3 sequences, about 14% of them seen once. Sequenced input: blood. The source of these receptors is a woman between 35 and 50 years old with Graves' hyperthyroidism.

This clonotype was counted at least ten times. The chain has TRBV7-2 and TRBJ2-5; unclear D gene. The V gene lost 2 bases and the J gene lost 2 bases, with 9 bases spanning the gap. The CDR3 length is 14 residues. CDR1 SGHTA and CDR2 FQGNSA come from the germline V gene. This CDR3 is CASSLFSKQETQYF. CDR3 coding DNA: TGTGCCAGCAGCTTATTCTCGAAACAAGAGACCCAGTACTTC.

This clonotype was detected many times. The rearrangement uses TRBV11-3 and TRBJ2-7; 7 bases match TRBD1. There are 17 residues in the CDR3. In germline, CDR1 is SGHNT, CDR2 YENEEA. Losses at the gene ends were 4 bases for V and 2 bases for J; bases not matched to a gene: 14. Here the CDR3 reads CASSWVWDSPDPYEQYF. In DNA form, the CDR3 reads TGTGCCAGCAGCTGGGTATGGGACAGCCCCGACCCCTACGAGCAGTACTTC.

In this sample, this clonotype turned up many times. This chain connects TRBV2 to TRBJ2-2; D assignment may be TRBD1 or TRBD2 (5 bases each). The CDR3 loop spans 14 amino acids. Germline CDR1 is SNHLY and CDR2 is FYNNEI. Deletions cut 1 base from V and 4 bases from J, with 7 bases between. The CDR3 spells CASSEVGGTGELFF. DNA for the CDR3: TGTGCCAGCAGTGAAGTTGGGGGCACCGGGGAGCTGTTTTTT.

This clonotype showed up many times. The chain is built from TRBV5-1 and TRBJ1-2; D remains ambiguous. CDR3 length: 12 residues. The germline gives CDR1 SGHRS, CDR2 YFSETQ. V lost 0 bases to trimming and J lost 6 bases, with 6 bases between them. CDR3 bases: TGCGCCAGCAGCTTGGGGCAGGATGGCTACACCTTC. It codes for CASSLGQDGYTF.

The chain has TRBV7-8 and TRBJ1-5; D gene uncertain. Trimming took off 1 base at V and 1 base at J, with 11 bases between the two ends. The CDR3 runs 16 residues. Germline CDR1 SGHVS, CDR2 FQNEAQ. The CDR3 DNA is TGTGCCAGCAGCTTAGAGGGTACAACAAGCAATCAGCCCCAGCATTTT. Residues: CASSLEGTTSNQPQHF.

This sequence joins TRBV6-5 and TRBJ1-2, with a tentative D call TRBD1 (6 bases). This CDR3 is built from 14 residues. V lost 0 bases to trimming and J lost 7 bases, with 12 bases between them. The germline V gene encodes CDR1 MNHEY and CDR2 SVGAGI. CDR3 loop: CASSYSNRDGGYTF. CDR3 bases: TGTGCCAGCAGTTACTCGAACAGGGATGGTGGCTACACCTTC.

The chain uses TRBV6-1 and TRBJ1-3; D is uncertain. V was cut by 2 bases and J by 0 bases, with 8 bases left in between. Germline V gives CDR1 MNHNS, CDR2 SASEGT. This CDR3 contains 15 residues. For the CDR3, the DNA is TGTGCCAGCAGTGAACAGCCACACTCTGGAAACACCATATATTTT. This translates into CASSEQPHSGNTIYF.

This clonotype occurred many times. The rearrangement links TRBV13 to TRBJ2-5; maybe TRBD2 (7 bases). Deletions cut 5 bases from V and 4 bases from J, with 14 bases between. Germline lookup yields CDR1 PRHDT and CDR2 FYEKMQ (reference sequence). The CDR3 is 14 residues long. The CDR3 sequence is CASSLPGGAETQYF. The CDR3 coding sequence is TGTGCCAGCAGCCTCCCGGGGGGCGCAGAGACCCAGTACTTC.

The chain links TRBV6-1 to TRBJ2-7, with 10 bases matching TRBD1. J gave up 6 bases and V 4 bases, and 9 bases lay outside the gene matches. CDR1 is MNHNS and CDR2 is SASEGT in the germline V gene. This CDR3 is 15 amino acids long. The CDR3 is CASSAQTGGRLEQYF. CDR3 coding DNA: TGTGCCAGCAGTGCCCAGACAGGGGGCCGGCTCGAGCAGTACTTC.

This clonotype was recorded a few times. This rearrangement joins TRBV3-1 to TRBJ2-1; D might be TRBD2 (6 bases). V dropped 3 bases and J dropped 5 bases, with 11 bases sitting between them. In germline, CDR1 is LGHDT, CDR2 YNNKEL (reference sequence). This CDR3 region has 14 residues. The DNA for the CDR3 is TGTGCCAGCAGCCACGCGGGACCAAACAATGAGCAGTTCTTC. Its protein is CASSHAGPNNEQFF.

In its sample, this clonotype was seen a few times. V is TRBV20-1 and J is TRBJ1-4; 11 nucleotides line up with TRBD1. The CDR3 consists of 16 residues. With 6 bases clipped from V and 4 bases from J, the junction kept 10 bases outside the gene matches. Germline CDR1 is DFQATT and CDR2 is SNEGSKA (reference sequence). CDR3 amino acids: CSALTGGTGGNEKLFF. The CDR3 nucleotides are TGCAGTGCCCTAACCGGCGGGACAGGGGGTAATGAAAAACTGTTTTTT.

This clonotype has more than one count but fewer than ten. One junction end does not reproduce the germline sequence, and a read error may be involved. This chain uses TRBV20-1 with TRBJ2-7, with TRBD2 as a possible D gene (5 bases). The CDR3 totals 14 residues. Germline V gene lookup returns CDR1 DFQATT and CDR2 SNEGSKA (reference sequence). CDR3 in DNA: TGCAGTGCTAGTTTGATTAGCGTATCCTGCGAGCAGTACTTC. It is translated as CSASLISVSCEQYF.

In this sample, this clonotype turned up many times. The chain couples TRBV7-8 to TRBJ2-2; weak D call: TRBD1 (5 bases). CDR1 is SGHVS and CDR2 is FQNEAQ in the germline V gene. This CDR3 contains 12 residues. The ends were cut back, 3 bases at V and 8 bases at J, with 7 bases in the middle. The CDR3 loop reads CASSFAGGELFF. CDR3 coding DNA: TGTGCCAGCAGCTTCGCAGGGGGGGAGCTGTTTTTT.